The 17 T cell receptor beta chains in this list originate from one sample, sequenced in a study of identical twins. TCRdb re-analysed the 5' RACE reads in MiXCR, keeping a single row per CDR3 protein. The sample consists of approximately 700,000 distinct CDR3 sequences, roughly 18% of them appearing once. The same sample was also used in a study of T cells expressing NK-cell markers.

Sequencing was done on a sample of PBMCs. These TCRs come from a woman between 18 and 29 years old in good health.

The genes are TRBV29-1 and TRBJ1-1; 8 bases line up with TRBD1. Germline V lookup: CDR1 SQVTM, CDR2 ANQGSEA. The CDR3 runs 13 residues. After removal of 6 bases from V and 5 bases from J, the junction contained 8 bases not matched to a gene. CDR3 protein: CSVPGQGGTEAFF. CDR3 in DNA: TGCAGCGTCCCCGGACAGGGAGGAACTGAAGCTTTCTTT.

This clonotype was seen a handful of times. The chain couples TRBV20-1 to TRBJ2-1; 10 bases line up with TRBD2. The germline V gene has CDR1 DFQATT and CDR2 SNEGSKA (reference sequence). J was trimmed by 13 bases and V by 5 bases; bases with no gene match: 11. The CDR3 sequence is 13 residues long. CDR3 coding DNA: TGCAGTGCTCTCGGGGTAGCGGGAGGTTCACAGTTCTTC. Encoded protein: CSALGVAGGSQFF.

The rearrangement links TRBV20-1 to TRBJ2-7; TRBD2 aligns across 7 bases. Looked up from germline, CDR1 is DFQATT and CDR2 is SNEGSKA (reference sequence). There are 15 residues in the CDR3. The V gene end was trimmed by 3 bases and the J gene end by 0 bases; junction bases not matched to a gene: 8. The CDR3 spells CSARYLAEFSYEQYF. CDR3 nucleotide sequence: TGCAGTGCTAGGTACCTAGCGGAGTTCTCCTACGAGCAGTACTTC.

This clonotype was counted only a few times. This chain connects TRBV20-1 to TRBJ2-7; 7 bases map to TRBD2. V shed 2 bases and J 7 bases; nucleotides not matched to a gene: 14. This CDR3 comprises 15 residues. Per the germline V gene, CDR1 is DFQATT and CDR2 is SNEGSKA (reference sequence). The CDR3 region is CSARSPFSGLREQYF. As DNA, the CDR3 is TGCAGTGCTAGATCCCCGTTTAGCGGGCTCAGGGAGCAGTACTTC.

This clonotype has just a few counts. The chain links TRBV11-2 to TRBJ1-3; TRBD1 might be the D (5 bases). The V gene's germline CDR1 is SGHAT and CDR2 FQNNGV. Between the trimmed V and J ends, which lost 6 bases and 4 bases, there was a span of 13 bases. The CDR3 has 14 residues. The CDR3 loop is CASRSRTSGNTIYF. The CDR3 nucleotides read TGTGCCAGCAGGAGTCGGACATCGGGAAACACCATATATTTT.

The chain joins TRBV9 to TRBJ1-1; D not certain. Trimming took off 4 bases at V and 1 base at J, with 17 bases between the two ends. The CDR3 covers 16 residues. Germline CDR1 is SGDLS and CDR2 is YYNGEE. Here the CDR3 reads CASSRVGGLPNTEAFF. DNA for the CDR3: TGTGCCAGCAGCCGCGTAGGTGGGCTCCCGAACACTGAAGCTTTCTTT.

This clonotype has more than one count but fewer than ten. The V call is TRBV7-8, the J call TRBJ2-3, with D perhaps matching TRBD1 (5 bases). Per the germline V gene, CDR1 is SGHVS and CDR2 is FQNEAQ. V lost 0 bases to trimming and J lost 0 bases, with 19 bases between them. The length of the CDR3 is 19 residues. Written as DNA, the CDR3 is TGTGCCAGCAGCTTAGCGCCTTGGGCTAGTGGGGCTAGCACAGATACGCAGTATTTT. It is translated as CASSLAPWASGASTDTQYF.

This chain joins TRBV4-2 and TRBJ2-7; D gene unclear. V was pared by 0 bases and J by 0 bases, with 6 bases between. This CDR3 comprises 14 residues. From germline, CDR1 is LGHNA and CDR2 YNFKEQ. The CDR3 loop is CASSQETVSYEQYF. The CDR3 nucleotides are TGTGCCAGCAGCCAAGAAACGGTCTCCTACGAGCAGTACTTC.

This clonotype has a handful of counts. The CDR3 nucleotides read TGTGCCAGCAGTTTAATTAGTTTTACGCAGTATTTT. Its translation: CASSLISFTQYF. The chain has TRBV12-3 or TRBV12-4 and TRBJ2-3; D unclear. The CDR3 runs to 12 residues. Deletions cut 2 bases from V and 8 bases from J, with 8 bases between.

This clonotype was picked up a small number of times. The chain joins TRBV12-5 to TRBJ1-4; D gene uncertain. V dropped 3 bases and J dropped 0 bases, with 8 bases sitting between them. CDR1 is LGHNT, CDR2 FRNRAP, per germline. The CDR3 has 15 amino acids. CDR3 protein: CASGFGIATNEKLFF. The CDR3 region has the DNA TGTGCTAGTGGTTTCGGGATCGCAACTAATGAAAAACTGTTTTTT.

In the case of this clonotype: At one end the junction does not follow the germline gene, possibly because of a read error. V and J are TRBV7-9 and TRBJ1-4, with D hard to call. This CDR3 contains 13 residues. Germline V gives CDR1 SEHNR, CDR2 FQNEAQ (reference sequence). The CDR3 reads CASSSSAVQVAVF. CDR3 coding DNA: TGTGCCAGCAGCTCATCGGCGGTTCAGGTAGCGGTTTTT.

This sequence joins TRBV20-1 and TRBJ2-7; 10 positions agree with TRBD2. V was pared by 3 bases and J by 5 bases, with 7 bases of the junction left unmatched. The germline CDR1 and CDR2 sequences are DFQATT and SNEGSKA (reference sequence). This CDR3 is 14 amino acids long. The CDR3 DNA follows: TGCAGTGCTAGGGTACTAGCGGGGCGGGACGAGCAGTACTTC. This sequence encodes CSARVLAGRDEQYF.

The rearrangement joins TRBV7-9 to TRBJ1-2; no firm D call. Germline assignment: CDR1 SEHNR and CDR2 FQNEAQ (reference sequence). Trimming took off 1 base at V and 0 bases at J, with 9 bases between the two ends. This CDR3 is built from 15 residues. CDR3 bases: TGTGCCAGCAGCTTAGTTCTAGGATCTAACTATGGCTACACCTTC. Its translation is CASSLVLGSNYGYTF.

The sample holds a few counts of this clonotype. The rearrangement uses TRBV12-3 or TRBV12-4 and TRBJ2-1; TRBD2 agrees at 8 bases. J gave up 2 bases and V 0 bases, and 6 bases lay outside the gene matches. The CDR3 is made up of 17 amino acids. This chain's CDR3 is CASSLAHTSGPYNEQFF. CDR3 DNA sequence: TGTGCCAGCAGTTTAGCTCACACTAGCGGCCCCTACAATGAGCAGTTCTTC.

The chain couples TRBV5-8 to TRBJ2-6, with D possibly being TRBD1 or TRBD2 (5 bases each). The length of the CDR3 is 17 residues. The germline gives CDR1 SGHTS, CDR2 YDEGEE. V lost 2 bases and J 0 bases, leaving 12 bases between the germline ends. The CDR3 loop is CASSFEGLGSGANVLTF. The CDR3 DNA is TGTGCCAGCAGCTTCGAGGGGCTAGGCTCTGGGGCCAACGTCCTGACTTTC.

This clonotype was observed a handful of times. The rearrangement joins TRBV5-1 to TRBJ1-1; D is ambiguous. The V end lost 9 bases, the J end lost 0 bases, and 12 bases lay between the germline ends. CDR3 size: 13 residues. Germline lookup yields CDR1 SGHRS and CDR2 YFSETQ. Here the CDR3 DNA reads TGCGCCACCGCTTGGACCATGAACACTGAAGCTTTCTTT. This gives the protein CATAWTMNTEAFF.

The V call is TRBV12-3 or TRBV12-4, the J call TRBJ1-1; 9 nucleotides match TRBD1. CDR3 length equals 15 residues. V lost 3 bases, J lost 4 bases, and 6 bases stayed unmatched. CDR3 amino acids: CASSFWDRDFTEAFF. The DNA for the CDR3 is TGTGCCAGCAGTTTCTGGGACAGGGATTTCACTGAAGCTTTCTTT.